This T cell receptor beta chain was identified during a study of blood T cell repertoires in COVID-19. Participants were aged roughly 18 to 100 years from 20 to 30 US areas. The assay was immunoSEQ multiplex PCR, and TCRdb's table has in-frame clones only and misses some. The sample has about 280,000 clones; around 80% are singletons. There are 15 residues in the CDR3. V was cut by 1 base and J by 2 bases, with 9 bases left in between. The germline V gene encodes CDR1 KGHDR and CDR2 SFDVKD. The chain couples TRBV24-1 to TRBJ2-3; D possibly corresponds to TRBD1 (6 bases). This TCR was sampled from a man aged 40-55 years who had been exposed to COVID-19. Sequenced input: PBMCs or T cells enriched from blood (not recorded which). The CDR3 DNA sequence: TGTGCCACCAGTGATTTCGACAGGTCCACAGATACGCAGTATTTT. Its protein product is CATSDFDRSTDTQYF.